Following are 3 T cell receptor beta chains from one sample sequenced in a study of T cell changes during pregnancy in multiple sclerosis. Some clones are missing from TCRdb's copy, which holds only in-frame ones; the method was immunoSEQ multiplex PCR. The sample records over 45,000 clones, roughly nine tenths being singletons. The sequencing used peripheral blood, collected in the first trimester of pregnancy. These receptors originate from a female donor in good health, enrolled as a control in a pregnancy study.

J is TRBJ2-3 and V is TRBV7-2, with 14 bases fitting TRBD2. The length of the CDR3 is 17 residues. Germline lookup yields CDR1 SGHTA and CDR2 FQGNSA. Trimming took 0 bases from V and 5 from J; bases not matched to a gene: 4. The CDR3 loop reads CASSLAPTSGGVDTQYF. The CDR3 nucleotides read TGTGCCAGCAGCTTAGCTCCGACTAGCGGGGGGGTAGATACGCAGTATTTT. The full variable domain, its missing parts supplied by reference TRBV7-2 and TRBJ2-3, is GAGVSQSPSNKVTEKGKDVELRCDPISGHTALYWYRQSLGQGLEFLIYFQGNSAPDKSGLPSDRFSAERTGGSVSTLTIQRTQQEDSAVYLCASSLAPTSGGVDTQYFGPGTRLTVL.

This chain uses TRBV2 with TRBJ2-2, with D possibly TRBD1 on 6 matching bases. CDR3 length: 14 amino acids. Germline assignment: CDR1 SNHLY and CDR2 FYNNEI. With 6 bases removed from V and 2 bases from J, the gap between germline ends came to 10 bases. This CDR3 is CASRGQSNTGELFF. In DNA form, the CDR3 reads TGTGCCAGCAGAGGACAGTCTAACACCGGGGAGCTGTTTTTT.

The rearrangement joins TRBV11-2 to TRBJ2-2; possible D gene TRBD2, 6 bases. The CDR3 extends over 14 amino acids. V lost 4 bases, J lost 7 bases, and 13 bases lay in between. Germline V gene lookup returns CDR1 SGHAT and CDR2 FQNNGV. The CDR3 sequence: CASSSPSGVGELFF. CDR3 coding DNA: TGTGCCAGCAGCTCCCCCTCGGGGGTCGGGGAGCTGTTTTTT.